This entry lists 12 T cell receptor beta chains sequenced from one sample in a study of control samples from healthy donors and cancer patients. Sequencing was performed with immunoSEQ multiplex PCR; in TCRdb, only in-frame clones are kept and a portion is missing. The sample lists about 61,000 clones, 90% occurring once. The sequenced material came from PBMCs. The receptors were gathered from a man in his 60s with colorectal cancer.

The DNA of the CDR3 is TGTGCCAGCTCACCGGTCGCAACCGGAACCTACGAGCAGTACTTC. Protein: CASSPVATGTYEQYF. The chain links TRBV18 to TRBJ2-7; D is unclear. Germline loops: CDR1 KGHSH, CDR2 LQKENI. Trimming stripped 3 bases from V and 2 bases from J, with 14 bases between. This CDR3 contains 15 residues.

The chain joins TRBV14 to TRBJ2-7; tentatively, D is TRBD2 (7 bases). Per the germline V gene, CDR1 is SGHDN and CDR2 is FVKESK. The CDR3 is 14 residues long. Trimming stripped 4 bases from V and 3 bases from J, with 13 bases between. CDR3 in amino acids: CASSRGGRGYEQYF. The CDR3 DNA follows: TGTGCCAGCAGCCGGGGGGGCAGGGGCTACGAGCAGTACTTC.

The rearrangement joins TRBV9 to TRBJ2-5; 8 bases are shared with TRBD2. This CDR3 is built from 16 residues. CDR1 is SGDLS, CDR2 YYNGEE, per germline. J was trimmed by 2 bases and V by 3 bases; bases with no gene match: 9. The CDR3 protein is CASSARGGTIQETQYF. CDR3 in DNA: TGTGCCAGCAGCGCCCGGGGGGGGACGATTCAAGAGACCCAGTACTTC.

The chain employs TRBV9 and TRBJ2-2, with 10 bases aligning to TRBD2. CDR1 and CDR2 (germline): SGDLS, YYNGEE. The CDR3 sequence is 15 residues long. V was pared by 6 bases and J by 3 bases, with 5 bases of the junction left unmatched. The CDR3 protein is CASNPSGGDTGELFF. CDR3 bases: TGTGCCAGCAATCCGAGCGGGGGGGACACCGGGGAGCTGTTTTTT.

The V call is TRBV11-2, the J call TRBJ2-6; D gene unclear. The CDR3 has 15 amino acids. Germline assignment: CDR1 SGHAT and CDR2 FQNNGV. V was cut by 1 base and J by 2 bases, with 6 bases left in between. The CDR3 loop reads CASSLGATGANVLTF. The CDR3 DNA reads TGTGCCAGCAGCTTAGGGGCGACTGGGGCCAACGTCCTGACTTTC.

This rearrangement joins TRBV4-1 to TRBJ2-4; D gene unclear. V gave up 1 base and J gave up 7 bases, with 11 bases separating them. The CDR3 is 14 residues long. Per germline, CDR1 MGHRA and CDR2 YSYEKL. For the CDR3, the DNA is TGCGCCAGCAGCCAAGCGGAAGGGCTCAACATTCAGTACTTC. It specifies CASSQAEGLNIQYF.

CDR3 DNA: TGCACCAGCAGCCCCGGACAGGGGGAAAATAGCAATCAGCCCCAGCATTTT. Residues: CTSSPGQGENSNQPQHF. V usage is TRBV1 and J usage is TRBJ1-5; TRBD1 reflects the table's D call only, with no check against the DNA. TRBV1 is a pseudogene. The CDR3 totals 17 residues.

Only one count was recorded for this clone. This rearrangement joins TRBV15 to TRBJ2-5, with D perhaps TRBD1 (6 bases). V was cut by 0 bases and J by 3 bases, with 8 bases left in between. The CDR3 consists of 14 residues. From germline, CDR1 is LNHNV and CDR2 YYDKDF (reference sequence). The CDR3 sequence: CATSRDPGEETQYF. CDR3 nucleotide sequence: TGTGCCACCAGCAGAGATCCAGGGGAAGAGACCCAGTACTTC.

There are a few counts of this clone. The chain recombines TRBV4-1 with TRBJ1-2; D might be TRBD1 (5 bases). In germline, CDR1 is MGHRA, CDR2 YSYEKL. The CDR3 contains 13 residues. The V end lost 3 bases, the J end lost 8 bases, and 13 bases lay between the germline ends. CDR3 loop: CASSHPGAWGYTF. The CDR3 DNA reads TGCGCCAGCAGCCACCCCGGGGCTTGGGGCTACACCTTC.

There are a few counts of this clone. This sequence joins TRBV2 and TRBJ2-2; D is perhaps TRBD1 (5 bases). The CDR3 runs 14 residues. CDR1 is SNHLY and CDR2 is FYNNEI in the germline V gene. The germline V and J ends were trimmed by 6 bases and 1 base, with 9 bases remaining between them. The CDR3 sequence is CASRVGLNTGELFF. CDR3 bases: TGTGCCAGCAGGGTGGGGCTGAACACCGGGGAGCTGTTTTTT. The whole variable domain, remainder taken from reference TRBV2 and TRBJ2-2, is EPEVTQTPSHQVTQMGQEVILRCVPISNHLYFYWYRQILGQKVEFLVSFYNNEISEKSEIFDDQFSVERPDGSNFTLKIRSTKLEDSAMYFCASRVGLNTGELFFGEGSRLTVL.

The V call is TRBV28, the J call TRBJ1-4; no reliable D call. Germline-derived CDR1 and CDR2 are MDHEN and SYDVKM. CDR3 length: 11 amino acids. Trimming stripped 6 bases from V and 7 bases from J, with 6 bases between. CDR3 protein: CASSRGEKLFF. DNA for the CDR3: TGTGCCAGCAGCCGTGGTGAAAAACTGTTTTTT.

CDR3 residues: CASSVPGPGRSYGYTF. CDR3 sequence (DNA): TGTGCCAGCAGCGTCCCGGGCCCCGGGAGGAGCTATGGCTACACCTTC. The chain combines TRBV7-9 with TRBJ1-2, with no clear D. This CDR3 region has 16 residues. Trimming removed 5 bases from V and 4 bases from J, with 20 bases in between. CDR1 and CDR2 (germline): SEHNR, FQNEAQ (reference sequence). The full variable domain, in which reference TRBV7-9 and TRBJ1-2 provide the parts outside the CDR3, is DTGVSQNPRHKITKRGQNVTFRCDPISEHNRLYWYRQTLGQGPEFLTYFQNEAQLEKSRLLSDRFSAERPKGSFSTLEIQRTEQGDSAMYLCASSVPGPGRSYGYTFGSGTRLTVV.